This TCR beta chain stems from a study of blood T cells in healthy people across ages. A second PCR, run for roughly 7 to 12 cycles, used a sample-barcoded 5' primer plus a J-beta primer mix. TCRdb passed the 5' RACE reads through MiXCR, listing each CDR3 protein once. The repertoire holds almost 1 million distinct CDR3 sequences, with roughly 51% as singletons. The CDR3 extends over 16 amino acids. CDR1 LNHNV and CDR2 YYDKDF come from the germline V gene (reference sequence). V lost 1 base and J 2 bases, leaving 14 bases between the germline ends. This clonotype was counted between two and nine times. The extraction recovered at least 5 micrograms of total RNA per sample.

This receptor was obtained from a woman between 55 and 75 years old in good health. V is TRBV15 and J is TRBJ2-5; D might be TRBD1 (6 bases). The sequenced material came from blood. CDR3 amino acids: CATSRVLTGVQETQYF. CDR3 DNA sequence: TGTGCCACCAGCAGAGTCTTGACAGGCGTTCAAGAGACCCAGTACTTC.